This entry is about one T cell receptor (beta chain). Its antigen has not been determined. Base qualities are not at hand, and no much larger clone is one base apart. This record comes from a study of T cells in Graves' hyperthyroidism and ophthalmopathy (dated by TCRdb to the late 2010s). About the investigation overall: Peripheral blood samples were taken at initial diagnosis, before any treatment was given. TCR V-J signatures able to tell the groups apart were searched for in a discovery cohort of 90 to 100 patients, of whom more than 40 had Graves' ophthalmopathy and under 65 had stable Graves' hyperthyroidism. Prospective prediction of ophthalmopathy was tested in an independent validation cohort consisting of 18 to 20 hyperthyroidism patients and approximately 16 patients who later progressed to ophthalmopathy. The 95 to 100 discovery patients were randomly divided into training and test sets at a 7:3 ratio. The study also compared thyroid tissue and blood T-cell repertoires from more than 5 Graves' hyperthyroidism patients. After sampling, hyperthyroidism patients received methimazole starting at 30 mg daily, and ophthalmopathy patients received high-dose intravenous methylprednisolone. The paper describes TCR Vbeta CDR3 sequencing of around 140 peripheral blood samples, made up of roughly 45 ophthalmopathy patients, roughly 75 hyperthyroidism patients and some 17 progressor patients. Results the study describes overall, beyond this receptor: Ophthalmopathy was separated from stable hyperthyroidism by a 13 V-J signature model, with 85% to 90% sensitivity and about 84% specificity obtained in cross-validation and 80%/75% obtained in testing. Blood samples also contained most of the expanded thyroid clonotypes (frequency above 0.001), which suggests that blood repertoires may reflect thyroid immune responses. In validation, the model predicted progression to ophthalmopathy a median of about 6.5 months before onset, with roughly 71% sensitivity and 72.22% specificity. Sample size was not statistically predetermined, and blinding of investigators to group allocation was not performed.

For this chain, trimming is 11 bases at the V end and 0 bases at the J end, and the number of junction bases without a gene match is 9. From the cysteine through the phenylalanine, the CDR3 covers 15 amino acids. Left in the record is the CDR3 DNA by itself, 45 bases read in frame from the first base. As encoded in the germline V gene (reference sequence), CDR1 is LNHNV while CDR2 is YYDKDF. Amplification of TCR beta CDR3 regions was carried out from RNA transcripts. For the first round of RT-PCR on the TCR CDR3, the HTBI primer set was used together with the Qiagen OneStep RT-PCR kit. A second multiplex PCR round built the libraries, followed by size selection and purification. The libraries were sequenced on an Illumina HiSeq2000 using paired-end 100 bp reads. The authors' analysis ran thus. SOAPnuke was used to process the raw data, with reads discarded if the reads contained adapters or uncalled bases, had a mean Phred below 15, or lacked an exact constant-primer or identifier match. COPE v1.2.5 was used to merge the high-quality paired reads, and each unique nucleotide sequence was defined as a clonotype. Clonotypes were aligned to IMGT TRBV, TRBD and TRBJ reference segments using MiTCR v1.1. Only V-J combinations with frequency above 0.0001, covering 99% to 99.2% of repertoires, were analysed. A TCS score was defined as the ratio of F50 (clonal expansion) to E x V (chaos), with BLOSUM62-based TCRdist applied between CDR3 peptides within each V-J. Welch's t-statistics and random forest reduced around 510 V-J features to 10 to 15, which were used in a naive Bayes classifier (R e1071). TCRdb ran its own pipeline on the public reads, namely fastp trimming at Q25 and MiXCR clone calling, and kept in-frame beta chains. Rows with one shared CDR3 protein collapse into an entry with the most common genes and DNA. The V and J calls were determined by TCRdb, not by the authors. The sample profile shows around 300,000 distinct CDR3 sequences; roughly 15% of them were found once. 7.9% of the sample rests with the top ten.

A patient counted as having stable Graves' hyperthyroidism if no progression to ophthalmopathy occurred over 18 months of follow-up. Hyperthyroidism patients were newly diagnosed, with disease duration under 2 months, and aged 18 to 65 years. The study excluded patients with uncontrolled infections, other autoimmune diseases, pregnancy or lactation. Diagnoses relied on clinical symptoms, serum thyroxine and TRAb, thyroid ultrasound and orbital computed tomography. PBMCs were isolated from 10 ml of fresh peripheral blood by Ficoll-Paque density gradient centrifugation. Trizol reagent was used to extract total RNA, and RNA quality was then checked on an Agilent 2100 Bioanalyzer.

The TCR was taken from a woman aged 40 to 55 with Graves' hyperthyroidism. Sequenced: blood. The chain is made from TRBV15 and TRBJ2-1, and 8 junction bases match TRBD2. At the DNA level, the sequence is TGTGCCTCGTCTAGCGGGTCCGGCTCCTACAATGAGCAGTTCTTC. Its protein product is CASSSGSGSYNEQFF. Reference TRBV15 and TRBJ2-1 proteins supply the regions before and after the CDR3; the full variable domain is: DAMVIQNPRYQVTQFGKPVTLSCSQTLNHNVMYWYQQKSSQAPKLLFHYYDKDFNNEADTPDNFQSRRPNTSFCFLDIRSPGLGDTAMYLCASSSGSGSYNEQFFGPGTRLTVL.